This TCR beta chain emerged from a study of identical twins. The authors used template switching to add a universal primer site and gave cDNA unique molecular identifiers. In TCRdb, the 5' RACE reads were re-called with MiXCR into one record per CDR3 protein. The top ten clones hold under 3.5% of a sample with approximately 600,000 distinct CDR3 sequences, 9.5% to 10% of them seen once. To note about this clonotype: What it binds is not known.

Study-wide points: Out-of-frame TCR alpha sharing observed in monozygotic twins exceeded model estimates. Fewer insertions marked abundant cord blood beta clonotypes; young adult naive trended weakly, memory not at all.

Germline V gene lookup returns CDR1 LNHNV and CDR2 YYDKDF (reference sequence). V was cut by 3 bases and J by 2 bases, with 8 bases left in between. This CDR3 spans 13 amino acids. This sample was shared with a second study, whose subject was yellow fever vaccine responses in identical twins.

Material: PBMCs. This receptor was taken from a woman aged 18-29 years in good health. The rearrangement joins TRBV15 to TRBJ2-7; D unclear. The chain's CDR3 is CATSRGSTYEQYF. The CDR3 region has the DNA TGTGCCACCAGCAGGGGCAGCACCTACGAGCAGTACTTC.